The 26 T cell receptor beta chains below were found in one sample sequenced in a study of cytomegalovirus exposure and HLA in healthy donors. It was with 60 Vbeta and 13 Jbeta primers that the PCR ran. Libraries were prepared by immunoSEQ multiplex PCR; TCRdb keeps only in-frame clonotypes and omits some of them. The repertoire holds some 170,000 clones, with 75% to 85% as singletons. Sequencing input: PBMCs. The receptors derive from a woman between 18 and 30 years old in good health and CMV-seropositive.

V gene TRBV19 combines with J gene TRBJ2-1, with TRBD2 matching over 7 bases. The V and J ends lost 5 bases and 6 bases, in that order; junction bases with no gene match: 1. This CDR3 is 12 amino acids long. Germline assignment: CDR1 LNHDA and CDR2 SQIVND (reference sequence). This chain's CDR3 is CASSSGGNEQFF. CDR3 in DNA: TGTGCCAGTAGTTCGGGGGGCAATGAGCAGTTCTTC.

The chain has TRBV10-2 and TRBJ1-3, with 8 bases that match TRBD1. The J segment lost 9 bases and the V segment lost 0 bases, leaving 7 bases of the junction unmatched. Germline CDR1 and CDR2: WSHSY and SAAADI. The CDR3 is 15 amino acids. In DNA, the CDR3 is TGCGCCAGCAGTGAGTCTCAGGGGGCGCGAGGCACCATATATTTT. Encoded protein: CASSESQGARGTIYF.

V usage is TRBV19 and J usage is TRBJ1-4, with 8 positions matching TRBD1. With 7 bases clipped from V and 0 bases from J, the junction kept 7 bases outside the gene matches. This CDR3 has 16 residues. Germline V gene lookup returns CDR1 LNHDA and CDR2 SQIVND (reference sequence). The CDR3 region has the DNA TGTGCCAGTACCGTCAGGGGGCTTGCAACTAATGAAAAACTGTTTTTT. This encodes CASTVRGLATNEKLFF.

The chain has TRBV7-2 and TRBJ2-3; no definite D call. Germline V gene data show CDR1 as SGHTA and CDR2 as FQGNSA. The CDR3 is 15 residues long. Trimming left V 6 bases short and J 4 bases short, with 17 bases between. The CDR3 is CASSRRSHSSDTQYF. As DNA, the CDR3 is TGTGCCAGCAGTCGCCGAAGCCATAGCTCAGATACGCAGTATTTT.

The CDR3 DNA reads as TGTGCCAGCTCAGAGAGACAAACTAATGAAAAACTGTTTTTT. Its protein is CASSERQTNEKLFF. The chain uses TRBV18 and TRBJ1-4; D ambiguous. Germline CDR1 reads KGHSH; CDR2 reads LQKENI. CDR3 length: 14 residues. The V end was cut by 5 bases, the J end by 1 base, with 8 bases between.

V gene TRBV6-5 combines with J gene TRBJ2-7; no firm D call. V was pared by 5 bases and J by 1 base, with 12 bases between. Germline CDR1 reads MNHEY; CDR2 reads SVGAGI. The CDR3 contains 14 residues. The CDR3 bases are TGTGCCAGCAGTGAAGTTGGCAGTTCCTACGAGCAGTACTTC. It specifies CASSEVGSSYEQYF.

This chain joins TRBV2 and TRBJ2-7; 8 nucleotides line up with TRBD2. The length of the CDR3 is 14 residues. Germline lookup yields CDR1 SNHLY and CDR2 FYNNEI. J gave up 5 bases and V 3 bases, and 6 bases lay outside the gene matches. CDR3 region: CASSEAGGPDEQYF. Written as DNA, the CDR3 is TGTGCCAGCAGTGAGGCGGGGGGTCCAGACGAGCAGTACTTC.

The CDR3 nucleotides are TGCGCCAGCAGACCACCAGGGGTTTTCACTGAAGCTTTCTTT. This codes for CASRPPGVFTEAFF. The chain links TRBV5-1 to TRBJ1-1; tentatively, D is TRBD1 (6 bases). V dropped 5 bases and J dropped 4 bases, with 15 bases sitting between them. Germline CDR1 is SGHRS and CDR2 is YFSETQ. The CDR3 runs 14 residues.

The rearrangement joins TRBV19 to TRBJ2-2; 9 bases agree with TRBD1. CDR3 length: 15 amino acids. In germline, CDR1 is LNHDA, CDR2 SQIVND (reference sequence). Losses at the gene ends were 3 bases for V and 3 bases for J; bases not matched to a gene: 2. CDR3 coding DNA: TGTGCCAGTAGTATGGGACAGGGTGACACCGGGGAGCTGTTTTTT. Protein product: CASSMGQGDTGELFF.

The CDR3 DNA reads TGTGCCTGGAATGACTTGACAGGGAACTATGGCTACACCTTC. It yields the protein CAWNDLTGNYGYTF. The V call is TRBV30, the J call TRBJ1-2, with TRBD1 matching over 7 bases. This CDR3 has 14 residues. CDR1 and CDR2 (germline): GTSNPN, SVGIG (reference sequence). Trimming at V came to 4 bases and at J to 2 bases, leaving 7 bases not matched to a gene.

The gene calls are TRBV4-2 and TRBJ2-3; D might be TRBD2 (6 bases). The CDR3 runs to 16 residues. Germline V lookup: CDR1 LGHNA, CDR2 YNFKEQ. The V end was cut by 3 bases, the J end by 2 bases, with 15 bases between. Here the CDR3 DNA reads TGTGCCAGCAGCCAGTTGCGGGGATCAAACACAGATACGCAGTATTTT. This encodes CASSQLRGSNTDTQYF.

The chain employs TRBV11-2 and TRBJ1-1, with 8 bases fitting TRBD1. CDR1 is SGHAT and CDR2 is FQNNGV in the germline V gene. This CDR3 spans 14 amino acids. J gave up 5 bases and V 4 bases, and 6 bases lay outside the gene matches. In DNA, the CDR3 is TGTGCCAGCAGCTCCTGGACAGGGAGGACTGAAGCTTTCTTT. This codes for CASSSWTGRTEAFF.

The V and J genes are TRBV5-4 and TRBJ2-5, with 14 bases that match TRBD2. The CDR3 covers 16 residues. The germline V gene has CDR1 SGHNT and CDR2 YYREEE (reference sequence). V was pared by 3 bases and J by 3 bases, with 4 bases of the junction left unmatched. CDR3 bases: TGTGCCAGCAGCTGGGGACTAGCGGGGGCGAAAGAGACCCAGTACTTC. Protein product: CASSWGLAGAKETQYF.

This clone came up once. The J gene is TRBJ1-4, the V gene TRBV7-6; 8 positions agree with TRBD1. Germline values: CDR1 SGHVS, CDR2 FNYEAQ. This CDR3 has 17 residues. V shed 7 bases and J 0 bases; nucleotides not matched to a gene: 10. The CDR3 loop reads CASTRGQGFATNEKLFF. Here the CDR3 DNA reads TGTGCCAGCACCAGGGGGCAGGGATTTGCAACTAATGAAAAACTGTTTTTT.

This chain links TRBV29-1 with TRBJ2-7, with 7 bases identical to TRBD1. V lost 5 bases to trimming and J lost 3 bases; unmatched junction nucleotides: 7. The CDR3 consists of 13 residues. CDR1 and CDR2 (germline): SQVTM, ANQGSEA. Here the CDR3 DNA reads TGCAGCGTTCCGCCGGGACAGATCTACGAGCAGTACTTC. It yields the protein CSVPPGQIYEQYF.

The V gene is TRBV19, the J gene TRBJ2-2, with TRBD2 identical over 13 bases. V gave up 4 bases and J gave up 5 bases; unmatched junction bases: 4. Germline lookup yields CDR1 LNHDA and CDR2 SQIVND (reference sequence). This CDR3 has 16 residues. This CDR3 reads CASSKRTSGGTGELFF. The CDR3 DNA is TGTGCCAGTAGTAAAAGGACTAGCGGGGGTACCGGGGAGCTGTTTTTT.

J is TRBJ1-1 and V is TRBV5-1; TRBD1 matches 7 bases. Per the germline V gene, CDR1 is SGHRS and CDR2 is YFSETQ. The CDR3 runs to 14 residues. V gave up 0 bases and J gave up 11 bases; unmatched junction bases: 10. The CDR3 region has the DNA TGCGCCAGCAGCTTGGGAACCCGGGACAGTCAGGCTTTCTTT. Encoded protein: CASSLGTRDSQAFF.

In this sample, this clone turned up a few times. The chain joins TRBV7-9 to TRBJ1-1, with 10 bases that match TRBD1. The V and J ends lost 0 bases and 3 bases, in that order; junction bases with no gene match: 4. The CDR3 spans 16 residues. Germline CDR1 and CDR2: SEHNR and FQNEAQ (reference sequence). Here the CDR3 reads CASSLAGTGAHTEAFF. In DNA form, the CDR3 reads TGTGCCAGCAGCTTAGCTGGGACAGGGGCTCACACTGAAGCTTTCTTT.

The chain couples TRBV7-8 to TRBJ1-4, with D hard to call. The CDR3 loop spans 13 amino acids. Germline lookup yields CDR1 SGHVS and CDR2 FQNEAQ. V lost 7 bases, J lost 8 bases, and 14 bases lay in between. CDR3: CASTPRTGEKLFF. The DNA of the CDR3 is TGTGCCAGCACCCCCCGAACCGGGGAAAAACTGTTTTTT.

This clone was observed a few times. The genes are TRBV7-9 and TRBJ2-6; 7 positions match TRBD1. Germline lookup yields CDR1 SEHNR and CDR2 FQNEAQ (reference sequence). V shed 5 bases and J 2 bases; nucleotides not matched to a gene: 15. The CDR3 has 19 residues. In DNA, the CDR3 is TGTGCCAGCAGCCGCAAACCGACAGGGTCGGTACCTGGGGCCAACGTCCTGACTTTC. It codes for CASSRKPTGSVPGANVLTF.

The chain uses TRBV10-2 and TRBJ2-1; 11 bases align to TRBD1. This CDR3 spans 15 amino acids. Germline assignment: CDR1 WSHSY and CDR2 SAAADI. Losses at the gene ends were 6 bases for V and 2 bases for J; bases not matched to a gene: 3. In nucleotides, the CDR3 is TGCGCCAGCAGGAGGGACAGGGGGACCTACAATGAGCAGTTCTTC. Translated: CASRRDRGTYNEQFF.

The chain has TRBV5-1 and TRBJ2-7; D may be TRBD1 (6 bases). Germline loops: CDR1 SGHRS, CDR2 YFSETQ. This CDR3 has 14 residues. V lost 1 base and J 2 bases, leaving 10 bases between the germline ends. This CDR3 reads CASSLSGGPYEQYF. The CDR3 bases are TGCGCCAGCAGCTTGTCTGGGGGCCCCTACGAGCAGTACTTC. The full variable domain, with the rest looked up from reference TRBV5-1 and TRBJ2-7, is KAGVTQTPRYLIKTRGQQVTLSCSPISGHRSVSWYQQTPGQGLQFLFEYFSETQRNKGNFPGRFSGRQFSNSRSEMNVSTLELGDSALYLCASSLSGGPYEQYFGPGTRLTVT.

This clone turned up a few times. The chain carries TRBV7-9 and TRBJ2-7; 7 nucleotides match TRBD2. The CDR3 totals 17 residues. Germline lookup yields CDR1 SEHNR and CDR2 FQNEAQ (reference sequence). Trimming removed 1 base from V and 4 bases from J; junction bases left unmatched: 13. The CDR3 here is CASSLGLAWGGKYEQYF. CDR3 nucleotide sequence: TGTGCCAGCAGCTTAGGTCTGGCTTGGGGAGGGAAATACGAGCAGTACTTC.

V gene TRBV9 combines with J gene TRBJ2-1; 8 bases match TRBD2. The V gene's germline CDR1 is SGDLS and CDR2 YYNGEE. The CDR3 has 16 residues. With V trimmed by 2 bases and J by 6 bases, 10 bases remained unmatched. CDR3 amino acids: CASSVDRGGEINEQFF. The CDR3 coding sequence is TGTGCCAGCAGCGTCGACCGGGGGGGCGAGATCAATGAGCAGTTCTTC.

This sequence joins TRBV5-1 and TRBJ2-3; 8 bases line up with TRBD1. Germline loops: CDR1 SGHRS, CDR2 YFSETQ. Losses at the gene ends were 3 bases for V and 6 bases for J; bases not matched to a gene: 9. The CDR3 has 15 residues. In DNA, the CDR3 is TGCGCCAGCAGCTCCTGGACAGGGTACGAGGATACGCAGTATTTT. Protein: CASSSWTGYEDTQYF.

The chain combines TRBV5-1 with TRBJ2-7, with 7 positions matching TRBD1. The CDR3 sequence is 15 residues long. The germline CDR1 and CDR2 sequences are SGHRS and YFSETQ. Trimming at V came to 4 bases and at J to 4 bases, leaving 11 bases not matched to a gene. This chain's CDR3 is CASSKRGGAGYEQYF. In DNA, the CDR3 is TGCGCCAGCAGCAAACGAGGGGGCGCAGGGTACGAGCAGTACTTC.